A selection of T cell receptor beta chains follows, all from one sample in a study of Graves' ophthalmopathy and Graves' hyperthyroidism. TCRdb re-derived calls from the multiplex PCR reads in MiXCR, one entry per CDR3 protein. The sample carries roughly 610,000 distinct CDR3 sequences, around a fifth recorded once. The sample consisted of peripheral blood. These TCRs come from a woman younger than 30 with stable Graves' hyperthyroidism. Some clones in this sample may be carry-over from other donors' samples. Both conserved end residues are part of each CDR3. Fields, in order: D gene, J gene, V gene, clone size, CDR3 protein, CDR3 DNA. A D gene is named only where the DNA matches it firmly. Only some rows state a clone size, as once, few, many or a class for expanded clones.

d_gene: NA
j_gene: TRBJ1-2
v_gene: TRBV28
abundance: many
CDR3aa: CASSLDHLQQTYGYTF
CDR3nt: TGTGCCAGCAGTTTAGACCACTTACAGCAAACATATGGCTACACCTTC

d_gene: NA
j_gene: TRBJ2-2
v_gene: TRBV11-2
abundance: many
CDR3aa: CASSHTTYTGELFF
CDR3nt: TGTGCCAGCAGCCACACTACTTACACCGGGGAGCTGTTTTTT

d_gene: NA
j_gene: TRBJ1-3
v_gene: TRBV18
abundance: few
CDR3aa: CASSRSPPSSGNTIYF
CDR3nt: TGTGCCAGCTCACGATCACCGCCGAGCTCTGGAAACACCATATATTTT

d_gene: TRBD1
j_gene: TRBJ1-1
v_gene: TRBV7-9
abundance: many
CDR3aa: CASSFQTGDTEAFF
CDR3nt: TGTGCCAGCAGCTTTCAGACAGGGGACACTGAAGCTTTCTTT

d_gene: NA
j_gene: TRBJ2-5
v_gene: TRBV2
abundance: many
CDR3aa: CASSEVWGETQYF
CDR3nt: TGTGCCAGCAGTGAAGTCTGGGGGGAGACCCAGTACTTC

d_gene: TRBD1
j_gene: TRBJ2-5
v_gene: TRBV9
abundance: few
CDR3aa: CASGVDQGAVETQYF
CDR3nt: TGTGCCAGCGGCGTAGATCAGGGGGCCGTTGAGACCCAGTACTTC

d_gene: TRBD1
j_gene: TRBJ1-1
v_gene: TRBV12-3/TRBV12-4
abundance: NA
CDR3aa: CASSLTGTGAGTEAFF
CDR3nt: TGTGCCAGCAGTTTAACTGGGACAGGGGCGGGCACTGAAGCTTTCTTT

d_gene: NA
j_gene: TRBJ2-5
v_gene: TRBV10-2
abundance: few
CDR3aa: CASTLGGLVAQYF
CDR3nt: TGCGCCAGCACCTTGGGGGGGCTGGTGGCCCAGTACTTC

d_gene: NA
j_gene: TRBJ2-7
v_gene: TRBV18
abundance: NA
CDR3aa: CASSGPQGYEQYF
CDR3nt: TGTGCCAGCTCAGGTCCCCAGGGTTACGAGCAGTACTTC

d_gene: NA
j_gene: TRBJ1-1
v_gene: TRBV30
abundance: few
CDR3aa: CAWSRGPLGAEAFF
CDR3nt: TGTGCCTGGAGTCGGGGCCCCCTTGGCGCTGAAGCTTTCTTT

d_gene: TRBD1
j_gene: TRBJ2-7
v_gene: TRBV28
abundance: many
CDR3aa: CASSLTGTGFYEQYF
CDR3nt: TGTGCCAGCAGCCTTACCGGGACAGGGTTCTACGAGCAGTACTTC

d_gene: TRBD1
j_gene: TRBJ1-1
v_gene: TRBV6-2/TRBV6-3
abundance: many
CDR3aa: CASSYLRGLDPAREAFF
CDR3nt: TGTGCCAGCAGTTACCTCAGGGGGCTCGACCCCGCTCGTGAAGCTTTCTTT

d_gene: TRBD2
j_gene: TRBJ2-5
v_gene: TRBV7-2
abundance: many
CDR3aa: CASSQRLAGQETQYF
CDR3nt: TGTGCCAGCAGCCAGCGACTAGCGGGCCAAGAGACCCAGTACTTC

d_gene: NA
j_gene: TRBJ1-1
v_gene: TRBV7-2
abundance: many
CDR3aa: CAGAVGTYTEAFF
CDR3nt: TGTGCCGGGGCGGTGGGAACTTACACTGAAGCTTTCTTT

d_gene: TRBD1
j_gene: TRBJ2-7
v_gene: TRBV12-3/TRBV12-4
abundance: many
CDR3aa: CASSPRGTGSHEQYF
CDR3nt: TGTGCCAGCAGCCCTAGGGGGACAGGGAGCCACGAGCAGTACTTC

d_gene: NA
j_gene: TRBJ1-1
v_gene: TRBV27
abundance: NA
CDR3aa: CASRGLANTEAFF
CDR3nt: TGTGCCAGCAGGGGCCTTGCGAACACTGAAGCTTTCTTT

d_gene: NA
j_gene: TRBJ2-7
v_gene: TRBV6-4
abundance: NA
CDR3aa: CVFSEPRIQQSYEQYF
CDR3nt: TGTGTCTTCAGTGAGCCCCGCATCCAACAGTCCTACGAGCAGTACTTC